This T cell receptor beta chain stems from a study of blood T cells in healthy people across ages. Whole-study results and caveats: The authors considered diversity estimates from one million T cells to be underestimates.

The CDR3 runs to 16 residues. V dropped 6 bases and J dropped 2 bases, with 18 bases sitting between them. CDR1 is MNHNS and CDR2 is SASEGT in the germline V gene. About this clonotype itself: Its antigen is unknown.

Primers used in a second PCR of about 7 to 11 cycles were a sample-barcoded 5' primer and a J-beta primer mix. Sequencing of every sample gave 2.5 million or more CDR3-containing paired-end reads. TCRdb recomputed calls from the 5' RACE reads with MiXCR, one row per CDR3 protein. The sample holds about a million distinct CDR3 sequences, approximately 50% seen once. The sequence was obtained from a woman aged 55-69 years in good health. Sequencing input: blood. The chain combines TRBV6-1 with TRBJ2-3; D remains ambiguous. The CDR3 is CASRSQLSGLTDTQYF. Here the CDR3 DNA reads TGTGCCAGCAGGTCCCAGCTGTCCGGCCTCACAGATACGCAGTATTTT.